What follows describes a single TCR beta chain. Antigen unknown. The CDR3 loop spans 15 amino acids. With 5 bases clipped from V and 7 bases from J, the junction kept 5 bases outside the gene matches. Germline V gene sequence: CDR1 SGHAT, CDR2 FQNNGV. The sequenced template was cDNA made from the entire isolated RNA. Each sample of naive, central memory or regulatory T cells had, on average, approximately 3.5 million reads. Profiling relied on immunoSEQ multiplex PCR, and the TCRdb table lists in-frame clones only, not all of them. The table records approximately 170,000 clones, around 7.9% of them present only once. The sample is drawn from a study of beta chain features in type 1 diabetes. Per donor, one heparinised blood draw averaged about 116 mL. Whole-study results and caveats: Within each of all four CD4+ subsets, Type 1 diabetes patients had TCRB CDR3s that were moderately but significantly shorter.

What was sequenced was central memory CD4+ T cells from blood. The TCR comes from a man between 18 and 29 years old with type 1 diabetes. The rearrangement links TRBV11-2 to TRBJ2-1, with 13 positions matching TRBD2. As DNA, the CDR3 is TGTGCCAGCAGCCGACCGGGACTAGCGGGAAATGAGCAGTTCTTC. It yields the protein CASSRPGLAGNEQFF.